The present T cell receptor (beta chain) was sequenced within a study of blood T cell repertoires in COVID-19. Overall study context: Both acute and convalescent COVID-19 samples were obtained from the United States, Italy and Spain. Sources were T cells, B-cell-depleted T cells, or PBMCs; the material itself was cDNA or gDNA.

Germline CDR1 and CDR2: SGHTA and FQGNSA. The CDR3 runs to 15 residues. V shed 3 bases, J shed 8 bases, and the junction held 9 bases outside the gene matches. TCRdb's table, derived via immunoSEQ multiplex PCR, lists solely in-frame clones and lacks some. The data show roughly 230,000 clones, around 90% seen once. Seattle's cohort entered during active infection and was followed longitudinally. The sequenced material came from peripheral blood. V gene TRBV7-2 combines with J gene TRBJ2-1; TRBD1 matches at 8 bases. This receptor was taken from a woman aged 60-75 years with COVID-19, enrolled during active disease. The DNA for the CDR3 is TGTGCCAGCAGCTTCAGGGGGACAGGCTGGCATGAGCAGTTCTTC. Its translation is CASSFRGTGWHEQFF. The complete variable domain, with remaining parts taken from reference TRBV7-2 and TRBJ2-1, reads GAGVSQSPSNKVTEKGKDVELRCDPISGHTALYWYRQSLGQGLEFLIYFQGNSAPDKSGLPSDRFSAERTGGSVSTLTIQRTQQEDSAVYLCASSFRGTGWHEQFFGPGTRLTVL.